This TCR beta chain appears in the sequencing data of a study of T-cell reconstitution after alpha-beta-depleted transplantation in children (dated by TCRdb to the mid-2010s). With regard to the full study: Using TCR repertoire profiling, the study quantitatively followed how T-cell immune reconstitution unfolded in children after TCRalphabeta/CD19-depleted allogeneic hematopoietic cell transplantation.

The germline V and J ends show losses of 2 bases and 0 bases respectively, and no gene match explains 4 bases of the junction. CDR1 LNHNV and CDR2 YYDKDF were looked up in the germline V gene (reference sequence). The CDR3 numbers 16 residues from cysteine through phenylalanine. Of all the DNA, just the CDR3 is kept, 48 bases in frame from base 1. The library was obtained by PCR. The sequencer listed for this sample is Illumina HiSeq 2500. To normalize quantification of the TCRbeta repertoire, the TCR libraries were built with molecular barcoding that relied on unique molecular identifiers. Using fastp at Q25 and MiXCR, TCRdb reprocessed the public reads and kept productive beta chains. Rows are combined by CDR3 protein, so each entry shows the most common genes and DNA. The sample has approximately 340,000 distinct CDR3 sequences on record, 10% of them singletons. Of the sample, 2% to 3% falls within the top ten clones.

This clonotype was seen a few times. The antigen this receptor binds is unknown. No base quality values were provided; no much bigger clone lies one nucleotide off. Sample: PBMCs from the stem cell graft donor, taken from the stem cell graft. Recombination connected TRBV15 to TRBJ1-3, and 7 junctional nucleotides match TRBD1. The sequence was collected from a human donor who donated a stem cell graft to a child with acute lymphoblastic leukemia. The nucleotides are TGTGCCACCAGCAGAAGACAGGGCACCTCTGGAAACACCATATATTTT. This translates into CATSRRQGTSGNTIYF. The variable domain in full, with residues beyond the CDR3 obtained from the reference TRBV15 and TRBJ1-3 genes, is DAMVIQNPRYQVTQFGKPVTLSCSQTLNHNVMYWYQQKSSQAPKLLFHYYDKDFNNEADTPDNFQSRRPNTSFCFLDIRSPGLGDTAMYLCATSRRQGTSGNTIYFGEGSWLTVV.